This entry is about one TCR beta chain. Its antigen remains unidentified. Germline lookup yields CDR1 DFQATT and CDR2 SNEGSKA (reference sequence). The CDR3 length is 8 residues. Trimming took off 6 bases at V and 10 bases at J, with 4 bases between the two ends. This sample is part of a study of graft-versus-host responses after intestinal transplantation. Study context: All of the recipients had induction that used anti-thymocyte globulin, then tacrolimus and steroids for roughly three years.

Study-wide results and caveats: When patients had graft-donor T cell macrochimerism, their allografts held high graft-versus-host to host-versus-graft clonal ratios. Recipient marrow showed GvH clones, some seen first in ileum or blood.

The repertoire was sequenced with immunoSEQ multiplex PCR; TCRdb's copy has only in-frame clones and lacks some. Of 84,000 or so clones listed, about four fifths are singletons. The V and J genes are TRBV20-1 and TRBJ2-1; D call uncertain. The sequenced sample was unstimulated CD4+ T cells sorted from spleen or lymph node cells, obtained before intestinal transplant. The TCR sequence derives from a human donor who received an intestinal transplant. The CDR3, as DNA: TGCAGTGCCCAAGAGCAGTTCTTC. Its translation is CSAQEQFF.